This T cell receptor (beta chain) emerged from a study of T cell responses to AZD1222 COVID-19 vaccine. Regarding the study as a whole: Recipients of two AZD1222 doses showed rising Spike-specific TCR breadth and depth. Variant regions that are unmutated are reportedly the target of nearly half of spike-specific TCRs.

As concerns this clone: The antigen is not known.

Profiling relied on immunoSEQ multiplex PCR, and the TCRdb table lists in-frame clones only, not all of them. The sample has 110,000 to 150,000 clones; approximately 92% are singletons. V lost 5 bases to trimming and J lost 3 bases; unmatched junction nucleotides: 8. The germline V gene has CDR1 KGHDR and CDR2 SFDVKD. This CDR3 spans 15 amino acids. Pooled samples include second doses given at about 4 or 12 weeks. The chain recombines TRBV24-1 with TRBJ1-1, with 7 positions matching TRBD1. This receptor was obtained from an adult who received the AZD1222 COVID-19 vaccine. Sample: peripheral blood, taken 28 days after the second AZD1222 dose. The CDR3 reads CATSGSEQGYTEAFF. CDR3 DNA: TGTGCCACCAGTGGCTCCGAACAGGGGTACACTGAAGCTTTCTTT.